Presented here are 5 T cell receptor beta chains from one specimen sequenced in a study of T cell changes during pregnancy in multiple sclerosis. Method: immunoSEQ multiplex PCR; TCRdb's copy keeps in-frame clones and lacks some. The sample records about 50,000 clones, around 90% being singletons. Source: CD4+ T cells from peripheral blood mononuclear cells, taken in the second trimester of pregnancy. All receptors come from a female donor with multiple sclerosis, enrolled in a pregnancy study.

The V call is TRBV5-4, the J call TRBJ1-1; D perhaps matches TRBD1 (6 bases). CDR3 length: 13 residues. From germline, CDR1 is SGHNT and CDR2 YYREEE (reference sequence). Trimming pared 5 bases from V and 6 bases from J, leaving 14 bases between. CDR3 protein: CASRRTGIPEAFF. The CDR3 DNA reads as TGTGCCAGCAGGCGTACAGGGATCCCTGAAGCTTTCTTT.

The rearrangement links TRBV7-3 to TRBJ2-1; 7 bases are shared with TRBD2. In germline, CDR1 is SGHTA, CDR2 FQGTGA. The CDR3 is made up of 11 amino acids. With V trimmed by 4 bases and J by 10 bases, 1 base remained unmatched. Written as DNA, the CDR3 is TGTGCCAGCAGCTCGACTAGCGAGCAGTTCTTC. Encoded protein: CASSSTSEQFF.

The genes are TRBV5-4 and TRBJ2-7, with a tentative D call TRBD1 (6 bases). The germline CDR1 and CDR2 sequences are SGHNT and YYREEE (reference sequence). CDR3 length: 16 amino acids. Trimming took off 0 bases at V and 6 bases at J, with 19 bases between the two ends. The CDR3 reads CASSLGGQQGWGEQYF. CDR3 DNA: TGTGCCAGCAGCTTGGGAGGGCAACAGGGTTGGGGCGAGCAGTACTTC.

This clone was recorded only once. This rearrangement joins TRBV6-5 to TRBJ2-1; the match to TRBD2 covers 8 bases. The CDR3 is made up of 13 amino acids. The germline V gene has CDR1 MNHEY and CDR2 SVGAGI. V dropped 6 bases and J dropped 7; count of bases not matched to a gene: 5. The DNA of the CDR3 is TGTGCCAGCAGCCGCGGCGGGGGGAATGAGCAGTTCTTC. It translates to CASSRGGGNEQFF.

V gene TRBV9 combines with J gene TRBJ2-5; 7 bases line up with TRBD2. Germline V CDR1 and CDR2: SGDLS, YYNGEE. J lost 5 bases, V lost 4 bases, and 11 bases had no gene match. The CDR3 spans 15 residues. The DNA for the CDR3 is TGTGCCAGCAGCCGACCCTCCGGGGGGTTGGAGACCCAGTACTTC. Translated: CASSRPSGGLETQYF.